These T cell receptor beta chains were read from a single sample in a study of early T cells in non-severe SARS-CoV-2 infection. TCRdb reanalysed the 5' RACE reads using MiXCR and keeps one entry per CDR3 protein. The sample shows around 64,000 distinct CDR3 sequences, roughly 11% of them seen only once. Here the sequenced sample was whole blood, taken at baseline. Receptors were obtained from an adult who was a healthcare worker with PCR-confirmed SARS-CoV-2 infection or an uninfected control (not recorded which). Both conserved end residues are part of each CDR3. D genes are given only for firm matches. Clone size appears in some rows only: once, few, many, or a class for an expanded clone.

>TRBV11-3|.|TRBJ2-2|few
CASSLGVTLNTGELFF
TGTGCCAGCAGCTTAGGGGTCACATTGAACACCGGGGAGCTGTTTTTT
>TRBV5-1|TRBD1|TRBJ1-5|many
CASSPMTGGDQPQHF
TGCGCCAGCAGCCCTATGACAGGGGGGGATCAGCCCCAGCATTTT
>TRBV3-1|TRBD2|TRBJ2-1|.
CASSQDRTSGGNEQFF
TGTGCCAGCAGCCAAGACAGGACTAGCGGGGGGAATGAGCAGTTCTTC
>TRBV4-1|TRBD2|TRBJ2-1|many
CASSPRTSGEQFF
TGCGCCAGCAGCCCCCGGACTAGCGGGGAGCAGTTCTTC
>TRBV27|TRBD2|TRBJ2-2|.
CASRRRRGAGGQDTGELFF
TGTGCCAGCAGAAGGCGTAGAGGGGCGGGGGGGCAAGACACCGGGGAGCTGTTTTTT
>TRBV19|TRBD2|TRBJ2-7|few
CASSIELTLAGSSYEQYF
TGTGCCAGTAGTATAGAACTTACACTAGCGGGGAGCTCCTACGAGCAGTACTTC
>TRBV4-3|.|TRBJ2-7|.
CASSQDLLLRGPEQYF
TGCGCCAGCAGCCAAGATCTTTTGCTCAGGGGCCCCGAGCAGTACTTC
>TRBV6-2/TRBV6-3|.|TRBJ1-1|.
CASSRRIMNTEAFF
TGTGCCAGCAGCCGAAGAATAATGAACACTGAAGCTTTCTTT
>TRBV29-1|TRBD1|TRBJ1-1|few
CSGRTGGMNTEAFF
TGCAGCGGCCGGACAGGAGGAATGAACACTGAAGCTTTCTTT
>TRBV5-4|.|TRBJ2-2|.
CASSLNIRGSAGELFF
TGTGCCAGCAGCTTAAACATCAGGGGATCGGCCGGGGAGCTGTTTTTT
>TRBV29-1|TRBD2|TRBJ2-3|.
CSVSGRSTDTQYF
TGCAGCGTTTCCGGGAGGAGCACAGATACGCAGTATTTT
>TRBV13|TRBD1|TRBJ2-7|few
CASSSLNRRDRVYEQYF
TGTGCCAGCAGCTCCTTGAACCGCCGGGACAGGGTCTACGAGCAGTACTTC
>TRBV15|TRBD1|TRBJ1-4|.
CATSDYRGGEKLFF
TGTGCCACCAGCGATTACAGGGGCGGCGAAAAACTGTTTTTT
>TRBV3-1|TRBD1|TRBJ1-6|.
CASSRAGTGSSPLHF
TGTGCCAGCAGCCGCGCCGGGACAGGGAGCTCACCCCTCCACTTT
>TRBV19|.|TRBJ2-2|few
CASKERTGELFF
TGTGCCAGTAAGGAGCGCACCGGGGAGCTGTTTTTT
>TRBV28|.|TRBJ2-7|.
CASSTVYEQYF
TGTGCCAGCAGCACAGTCTACGAGCAGTACTTC
>TRBV18|.|TRBJ1-1|few
CASSLNPGRKNTEAFF
TGTGCCAGCTCTCTAAACCCGGGACGGAAGAACACTGAAGCTTTCTTT
>TRBV4-1|TRBD2|TRBJ2-2|.
CASSWGLAGNTGELFF
TGCGCCAGCAGCTGGGGACTAGCGGGGAACACCGGGGAGCTGTTTTTT
>TRBV15|.|TRBJ1-1|many
CATSSPQNTEAFF
TGTGCCACCAGCAGCCCACAGAACACTGAAGCTTTCTTT
>TRBV5-4|.|TRBJ2-1|few
CASSPNWAGSEQFF
TGTGCCAGCAGCCCTAATTGGGCCGGAAGTGAGCAGTTCTTC
>TRBV2|.|TRBJ2-3|.
CASRWPDTQYF
TGTGCCTCCCGTTGGCCAGATACGCAGTATTTT
>TRBV6-4|.|TRBJ2-3|.
CASSEIGDRDTQYF
TGTGCCAGCAGTGAGATCGGGGACCGCGATACGCAGTATTTT
>TRBV11-2|TRBD1|TRBJ1-3|few
CASSQYRGNGNTIYF
TGTGCCAGCAGCCAATACAGGGGAAATGGAAACACCATATATTTT
>TRBV29-1|.|TRBJ2-1|few
CSVWQGGVNEQFF
TGCAGCGTTTGGCAGGGCGGGGTAAATGAGCAGTTCTTC
>TRBV5-6|.|TRBJ2-1|few
CASSLQGNEQFF
TGTGCCAGCAGCTTGCAGGGTAATGAGCAGTTCTTC
>TRBV29-1|.|TRBJ2-3|few
CSVEQRTDTQYF
TGCAGCGTTGAGCAGCGCACAGATACGCAGTATTTT
>TRBV20-1|.|TRBJ2-7|.
CSAGGPYEQYF
TGCAGTGCCGGCGGGCCCTACGAGCAGTACTTC
>TRBV11-3|.|TRBJ2-1|once
CASGAGDPEFF
TGTGCCAGCGGCGCCGGGGATCCAGAGTTCTTC
>TRBV7-2|.|TRBJ2-7|few
CASSMIRAGEQYF
TGTGCCAGCAGCATGATACGGGCAGGCGAGCAGTACTTC
>TRBV12-3/TRBV12-4|.|TRBJ1-6|few
CASSRQVSALHF
TGTGCCAGCAGCCGACAGGTCTCAGCCCTCCACTTT
>TRBV14|TRBD1|TRBJ1-2|.
CASSQDNRGYYGYTF
TGTGCCAGCAGCCAAGACAACAGGGGCTACTATGGCTACACCTTC
>TRBV7-9|TRBD2|TRBJ2-2|many
CASSAAGPDTGELFF
TGTGCCAGCAGCGCAGCGGGACCTGACACCGGGGAGCTGTTTTTT
>TRBV9|TRBD2|TRBJ2-2|few
CASSVGLAGTGELFF
TGTGCCAGCAGCGTAGGTCTAGCGGGGACCGGGGAGCTGTTTTTT
>TRBV2|.|TRBJ2-2|.
CASSDRAGELFF
TGTGCCAGCAGTGACAGGGCCGGGGAGCTGTTTTTT
>TRBV4-3|.|TRBJ2-2|many
CASSQDLVPGELFF
TGCGCCAGCAGCCAAGACTTAGTTCCCGGGGAGCTGTTTTTT
>TRBV7-2|.|TRBJ1-5|.
CASSLTNFQPQHF
TGTGCCAGCAGCTTGACCAATTTTCAGCCCCAGCATTTT
>TRBV7-2|TRBD1|TRBJ2-7|few
CASSPRKGTGYYEQYF
TGTGCCAGCAGCCCCCGGAAGGGGACAGGATACTACGAGCAGTACTTC
>TRBV7-9|.|TRBJ2-1|.
CASSLAAREQFF
TGTGCCAGCAGCTTAGCCGCTAGAGAGCAGTTCTTC
>TRBV30|TRBD1|TRBJ1-1|many
CAWSGNRGMNTEAFF
TGTGCCTGGAGTGGGAACAGGGGGATGAACACTGAAGCTTTCTTT